A selection of T cell receptor beta chains follows, all from one sample in a study of blood T cell repertoires in COVID-19. Assay: immunoSEQ multiplex PCR; the TCRdb copy retains only in-frame clones and omits some. Seen here are about 39,000 clones, roughly 90% observed once, and the top ten hold over 20%. Specimen: peripheral blood. Source of these receptors: a man in his sixties with acute or convalescent COVID-19. The CDR3 runs from the conserved cysteine through the conserved F or W. Fields, in order: D gene, V gene, clone size, J gene, CDR3 protein, CDR3 DNA. A D gene is named only where the DNA matches it firmly. Not all rows give a size; the values are once, few, many and, for expanded clones, a class.

d_call: TRBD1
v_call: TRBV28
clone_size: .
j_call: TRBJ1-2
cdr3_aa: CASRGQGIGNYGYTF
cdr3_nt: TGTGCCAGCAGGGGACAGGGGATAGGAAACTATGGCTACACCTTC

d_call: .
v_call: TRBV9
clone_size: .
j_call: TRBJ1-4
cdr3_aa: CASSPRALYEKLFF
cdr3_nt: TGTGCCAGCAGCCCCCGAGCACTGTATGAAAAACTGTTTTTT

d_call: .
v_call: TRBV7-8
clone_size: .
j_call: TRBJ2-3
cdr3_aa: CASSPAELPPFTDTQYF
cdr3_nt: TGTGCCAGCAGCCCAGCGGAGCTCCCTCCATTCACAGATACGCAGTATTTT

d_call: TRBD1
v_call: TRBV6-6
clone_size: .
j_call: TRBJ1-5
cdr3_aa: CASSLTGAGEQPQHF
cdr3_nt: TGTGCCAGCAGCCTTACAGGGGCGGGTGAACAGCCCCAGCATTTT

d_call: TRBD2
v_call: TRBV5-4
clone_size: once
j_call: TRBJ2-1
cdr3_aa: CATGLAGDNEQFF
cdr3_nt: TGTGCCACCGGACTAGCGGGAGACAATGAGCAGTTCTTC

d_call: TRBD2
v_call: TRBV19
clone_size: .
j_call: TRBJ2-7
cdr3_aa: CASSIGPPSGSSYEQYF
cdr3_nt: TGTGCCAGTAGTATAGGTCCACCTAGCGGGAGCTCCTACGAGCAGTACTTC

d_call: .
v_call: TRBV24-1
clone_size: .
j_call: TRBJ2-4
cdr3_aa: CATSVRGQNIQYF
cdr3_nt: TGTGCCACCAGTGTCCGGGGTCAAAACATTCAGTACTTC

d_call: .
v_call: TRBV30
clone_size: .
j_call: TRBJ1-5
cdr3_aa: CAWSIWENQPQHF
cdr3_nt: TGTGCCTGGAGTATCTGGGAGAATCAGCCCCAGCATTTT

d_call: .
v_call: TRBV5-4
clone_size: once
j_call: TRBJ1-3
cdr3_aa: CASSLPGPFSGNTIYF
cdr3_nt: TGTGCCAGCAGCCTCCCGGGTCCTTTCTCTGGAAACACCATATATTTT

d_call: TRBD1
v_call: TRBV14
clone_size: .
j_call: TRBJ2-1
cdr3_aa: CASSHRDRGNEQFF
cdr3_nt: TGTGCCAGCAGCCACCGGGACAGGGGCAATGAGCAGTTCTTC

d_call: .
v_call: TRBV5-5
clone_size: .
j_call: TRBJ2-3
cdr3_aa: CASRWHTSTDTQYF
cdr3_nt: TGTGCCAGCAGGTGGCATACCTCCACAGATACGCAGTATTTT

d_call: .
v_call: TRBV11-2
clone_size: .
j_call: TRBJ2-6
cdr3_aa: CASSLGALESNVLTF
cdr3_nt: TGTGCCAGCAGCTTGGGGGCTCTGGAGTCCAACGTCCTGACTTTC

d_call: .
v_call: TRBV19
clone_size: .
j_call: TRBJ2-1
cdr3_aa: CASSIPSGSPWLNEQFF
cdr3_nt: TGTGCCAGTAGTATTCCTTCCGGGTCCCCTTGGTTGAATGAGCAGTTCTTC

d_call: TRBD1
v_call: TRBV12-3/TRBV12-4
clone_size: .
j_call: TRBJ1-2
cdr3_aa: CASRGTENYGYTF
cdr3_nt: TGTGCCAGCAGGGGGACAGAGAACTATGGCTACACCTTC

d_call: TRBD2
v_call: TRBV11-2
clone_size: .
j_call: TRBJ2-3
cdr3_aa: CASSLDPGTSPRGLTQYF
cdr3_nt: TGTGCCAGCAGCTTAGATCCGGGGACTAGCCCGAGAGGGTTGACGCAGTATTTT

d_call: TRBD1
v_call: TRBV30
clone_size: .
j_call: TRBJ1-2
cdr3_aa: CAWSTSRQGKGYTF
cdr3_nt: TGTGCCTGGAGTACCTCCCGACAGGGGAAAGGCTACACCTTC

d_call: .
v_call: TRBV20-1
clone_size: .
j_call: TRBJ2-1
cdr3_aa: CSAGPRNEQFF
cdr3_nt: TGCAGTGCGGGGCCTCGGAATGAGCAGTTCTTC

d_call: TRBD1
v_call: TRBV19
clone_size: .
j_call: TRBJ1-4
cdr3_aa: CASHDRDNEKLFF
cdr3_nt: TGTGCCAGCCACGACAGGGATAATGAAAAACTGTTTTTT

d_call: .
v_call: TRBV7-2
clone_size: .
j_call: TRBJ1-1
cdr3_aa: CASSLRGVGAFF
cdr3_nt: TGTGCCAGCAGCTTACGGGGTGTAGGGGCTTTCTTT

d_call: TRBD1
v_call: TRBV10-3
clone_size: .
j_call: TRBJ2-1
cdr3_aa: CAIRTDRGSDNEQFF
cdr3_nt: TGTGCCATCAGGACTGACAGGGGGTCGGACAATGAGCAGTTCTTC

d_call: .
v_call: TRBV9
clone_size: .
j_call: TRBJ2-5
cdr3_aa: CASTPPGVQETQYF
cdr3_nt: TGTGCCAGCACCCCCCCGGGGGTACAAGAGACCCAGTACTTC

d_call: TRBD2
v_call: TRBV5-1
clone_size: .
j_call: TRBJ2-3
cdr3_aa: CASRLGAGVGDTQYF
cdr3_nt: TGCGCCAGCAGGCTCGGAGCGGGAGTGGGCGATACGCAGTATTTT

d_call: TRBD2
v_call: TRBV7-2
clone_size: .
j_call: TRBJ2-5
cdr3_aa: CASTLTRASGRSETQYF
cdr3_nt: TGTGCCAGCACCCTAACCCGTGCTAGCGGGAGATCGGAGACCCAGTACTTC

d_call: .
v_call: TRBV12-3/TRBV12-4
clone_size: .
j_call: TRBJ2-3
cdr3_aa: CASIIDSSDTQYF
cdr3_nt: TGTGCCAGCATCATTGACAGCTCGGATACGCAGTATTTT

d_call: .
v_call: TRBV28
clone_size: .
j_call: TRBJ1-1
cdr3_aa: CASSLNRDTEAFF
cdr3_nt: TGTGCCAGCAGTTTAAACAGGGACACTGAAGCTTTCTTT

d_call: TRBD1
v_call: TRBV5-4
clone_size: .
j_call: TRBJ1-3
cdr3_aa: CASSLAGTGSGNTIYF
cdr3_nt: TGTGCCAGCAGCTTGGCGGGGACAGGGAGTGGAAACACCATATATTTT

d_call: .
v_call: TRBV3-1/TRBV3-2
clone_size: .
j_call: TRBJ1-2
cdr3_aa: CASSTGTGRNYGYTF
cdr3_nt: TGTGCCAGCAGCACAGGCACAGGGCGAAACTATGGCTACACCTTC

d_call: .
v_call: TRBV15
clone_size: .
j_call: TRBJ2-7
cdr3_aa: CATSRDRGTYEQYF
cdr3_nt: TGTGCCACCAGCAGAGACAGGGGCACCTACGAGCAGTACTTC

d_call: .
v_call: TRBV5-1
clone_size: .
j_call: TRBJ2-1
cdr3_aa: CASSLGPLTLNNEQFF
cdr3_nt: TGCGCCAGCAGCTTGGGCCCCTTGACTCTTAACAATGAGCAGTTCTTC

d_call: .
v_call: TRBV6-5
clone_size: .
j_call: TRBJ1-1
cdr3_aa: CASNGGREAFF
cdr3_nt: TGTGCCAGCAACGGAGGCAGAGAAGCTTTCTTT

d_call: .
v_call: TRBV9
clone_size: .
j_call: TRBJ2-6
cdr3_aa: CASSVGGSDSGANVLTF
cdr3_nt: TGTGCCAGCAGCGTAGGGGGCTCCGACTCTGGGGCCAACGTCCTGACTTTC

d_call: TRBD1
v_call: TRBV6-5
clone_size: .
j_call: TRBJ1-6
cdr3_aa: CASRTGQLNFLHF
cdr3_nt: TGTGCCAGCAGGACGGGACAGCTAAACTTTCTCCACTTT

d_call: TRBD1
v_call: TRBV6-5
clone_size: .
j_call: TRBJ1-1
cdr3_aa: CASSLGQGAWTEAFF
cdr3_nt: TGTGCCAGCAGCCTAGGACAGGGGGCTTGGACTGAAGCTTTCTTT

d_call: TRBD1
v_call: TRBV7-2
clone_size: .
j_call: TRBJ1-2
cdr3_aa: CASSWTGLEGYTF
cdr3_nt: TGTGCCAGCAGCTGGACAGGGTTAGAGGGCTACACCTTC

d_call: .
v_call: TRBV6-5
clone_size: once
j_call: TRBJ2-5
cdr3_aa: CASRRDFSQEETQYF
cdr3_nt: TGTGCCAGCCGTCGGGACTTTTCGCAGGAGGAGACCCAGTACTTC

d_call: TRBD1
v_call: TRBV7-8
clone_size: .
j_call: TRBJ1-2
cdr3_aa: CASSQPGQEMGYTF
cdr3_nt: TGTGCCAGCAGCCAACCGGGACAGGAGATGGGCTACACCTTC

d_call: .
v_call: TRBV6-5
clone_size: .
j_call: TRBJ1-1
cdr3_aa: CASKRAQDTEAFF
cdr3_nt: TGTGCCAGCAAGCGGGCGCAGGACACTGAAGCTTTCTTT

d_call: TRBD1
v_call: TRBV5-1
clone_size: .
j_call: TRBJ1-2
cdr3_aa: CASSLLQGPYGYTF
cdr3_nt: TGCGCCAGCAGCTTGTTACAGGGGCCCTATGGCTACACCTTC

d_call: .
v_call: TRBV7-2
clone_size: .
j_call: TRBJ2-3
cdr3_aa: CASRAGDTQYF
cdr3_nt: TGTGCCAGCAGGGCGGGGGATACGCAGTATTTT

d_call: TRBD1
v_call: TRBV3-1/TRBV3-2
clone_size: .
j_call: TRBJ1-1
cdr3_aa: CASSQGRDSGNTEAFF
cdr3_nt: TGTGCCAGCAGCCAAGGCCGGGACAGTGGGAACACTGAAGCTTTCTTT